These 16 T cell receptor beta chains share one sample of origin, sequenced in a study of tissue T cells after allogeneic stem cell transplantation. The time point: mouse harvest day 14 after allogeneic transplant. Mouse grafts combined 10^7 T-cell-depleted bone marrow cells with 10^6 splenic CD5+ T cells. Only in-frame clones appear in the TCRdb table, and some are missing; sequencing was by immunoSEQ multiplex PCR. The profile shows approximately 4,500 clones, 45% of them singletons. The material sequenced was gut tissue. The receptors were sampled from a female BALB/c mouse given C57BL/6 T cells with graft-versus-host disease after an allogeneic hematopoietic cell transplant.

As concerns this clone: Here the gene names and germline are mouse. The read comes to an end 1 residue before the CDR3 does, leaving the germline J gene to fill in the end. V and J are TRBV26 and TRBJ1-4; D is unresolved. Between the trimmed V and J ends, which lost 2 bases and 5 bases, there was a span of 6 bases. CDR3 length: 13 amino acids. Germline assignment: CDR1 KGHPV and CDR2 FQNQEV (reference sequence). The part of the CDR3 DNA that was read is TGTGCCAGCAGTCTGACGGGGAACGAAAGATTATTT. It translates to CASSLTGNERLF. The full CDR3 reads CASSLTGNERLFF.

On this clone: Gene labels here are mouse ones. CDR3 sequence reads: CASSPDRGANERLFF. CDR3 DNA, as far as it was read: TGTGCCAGCTCTCCTGACAGGGGAGCCAACGAAAGATTATTT. The chain carries TRBV12-2 and TRBJ1-4, with 8 bases lining up with TRBD1. Read coverage stops 1 residue before the CDR3 terminus; the germline J gene supplies the remainder. This CDR3 has 15 amino acids. V gave up 2 bases and J gave up 3 bases; unmatched junction bases: 4. The germline CDR1 and CDR2 sequences are SGHLS and HYDKME.

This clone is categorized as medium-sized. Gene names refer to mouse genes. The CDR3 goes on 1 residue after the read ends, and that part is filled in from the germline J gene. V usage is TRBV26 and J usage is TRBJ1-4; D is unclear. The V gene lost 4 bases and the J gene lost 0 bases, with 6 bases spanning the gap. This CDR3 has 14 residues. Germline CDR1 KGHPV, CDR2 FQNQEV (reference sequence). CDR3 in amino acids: CASSQTISNERLFF. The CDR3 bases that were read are TGTGCCAGCAGTCAGACAATTTCCAACGAAAGATTATTT.

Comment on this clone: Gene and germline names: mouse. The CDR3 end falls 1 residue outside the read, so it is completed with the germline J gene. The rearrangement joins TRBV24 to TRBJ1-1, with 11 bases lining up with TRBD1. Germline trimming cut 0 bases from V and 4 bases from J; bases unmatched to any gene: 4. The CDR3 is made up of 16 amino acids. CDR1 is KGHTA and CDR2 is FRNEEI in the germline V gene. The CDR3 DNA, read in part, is TGTGCCAGCAGTCTGTATCAGGGACAGGGGGGCACAGAAGTCTTC. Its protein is CASSLYQGQGGTEVF. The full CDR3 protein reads CASSLYQGQGGTEVFF.

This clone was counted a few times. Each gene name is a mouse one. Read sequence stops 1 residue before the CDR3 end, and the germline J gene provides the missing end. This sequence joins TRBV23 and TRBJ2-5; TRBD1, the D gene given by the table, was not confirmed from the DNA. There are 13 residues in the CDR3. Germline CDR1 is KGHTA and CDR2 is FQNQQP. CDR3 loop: CSSSQAGEDTQYF. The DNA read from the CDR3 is TGCTCCAGCAGTCAAGCAGGGGAAGACACCCAGTAC.

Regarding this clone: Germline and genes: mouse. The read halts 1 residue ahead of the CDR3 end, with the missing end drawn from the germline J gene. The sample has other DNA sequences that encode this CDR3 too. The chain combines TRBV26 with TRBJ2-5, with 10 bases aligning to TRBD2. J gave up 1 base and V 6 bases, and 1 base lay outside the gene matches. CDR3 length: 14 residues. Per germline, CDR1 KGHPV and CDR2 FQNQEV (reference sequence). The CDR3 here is CASRDWGDQDTQYF. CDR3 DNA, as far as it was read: TGTGCCAGCAGAGACTGGGGGGACCAAGACACCCAGTAC.

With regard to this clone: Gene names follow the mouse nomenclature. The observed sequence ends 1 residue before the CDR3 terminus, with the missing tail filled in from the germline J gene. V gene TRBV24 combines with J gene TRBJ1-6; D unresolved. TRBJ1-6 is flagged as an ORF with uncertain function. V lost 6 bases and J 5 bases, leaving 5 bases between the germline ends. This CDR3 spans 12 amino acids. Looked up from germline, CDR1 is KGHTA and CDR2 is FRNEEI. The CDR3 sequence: CASSLNNSPLYF. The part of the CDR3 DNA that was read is TGTGCCAGCAGCCTTAATAATTCGCCCCTCTAC.

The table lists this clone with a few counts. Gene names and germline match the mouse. CDR3 DNA, as far as it was read: TGTGCCAGCGGTGATCAGGGGGGGCGCGACTATGCTGAGCAGTTC. This codes for CASGDQGGRDYAEQF. The entire CDR3 reads CASGDQGGRDYAEQFF. The V gene is TRBV13-2, the J gene TRBJ2-1, with D possibly TRBD2 on 8 matching bases. The missing CDR3 end, 1 residue past where the read stops, is filled in from the germline J gene. The ends were cut back, 1 base at V and 2 bases at J, with 13 bases in the middle. The CDR3 length is 16 residues. Germline V CDR1 and CDR2: NNHNN, SYGAGS (reference sequence).

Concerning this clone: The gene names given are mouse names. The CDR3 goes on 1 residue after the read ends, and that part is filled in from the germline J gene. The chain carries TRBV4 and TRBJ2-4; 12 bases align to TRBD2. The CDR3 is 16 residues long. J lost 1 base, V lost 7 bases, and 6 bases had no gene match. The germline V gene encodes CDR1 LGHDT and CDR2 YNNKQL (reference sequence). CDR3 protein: CASKTGGARGQNTLYF. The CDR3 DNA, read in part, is TGTGCCAGCAAGACTGGGGGGGCGCGGGGTCAAAACACCTTGTAC. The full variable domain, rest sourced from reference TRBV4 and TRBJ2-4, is ETAVFQTPNYHVTQVGNEVSFNCKQTLGHDTMYWYKQDSKKLLKIMFSYNNKQLIVNETVPRRFSPQSSDKAHLNLRIKSVEPEDSAVYLCASKTGGARGQNTLYFGAGTRLSVL.

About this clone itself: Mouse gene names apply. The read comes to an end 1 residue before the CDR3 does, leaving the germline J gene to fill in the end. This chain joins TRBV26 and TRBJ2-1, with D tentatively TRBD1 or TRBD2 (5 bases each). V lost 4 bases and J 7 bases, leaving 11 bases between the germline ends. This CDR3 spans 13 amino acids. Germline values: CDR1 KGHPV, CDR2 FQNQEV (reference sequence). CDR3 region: CASSRQGRAEQFF. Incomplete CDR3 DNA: TGTGCCAGCAGTCGGCAGGGACGGGCTGAGCAGTTC.

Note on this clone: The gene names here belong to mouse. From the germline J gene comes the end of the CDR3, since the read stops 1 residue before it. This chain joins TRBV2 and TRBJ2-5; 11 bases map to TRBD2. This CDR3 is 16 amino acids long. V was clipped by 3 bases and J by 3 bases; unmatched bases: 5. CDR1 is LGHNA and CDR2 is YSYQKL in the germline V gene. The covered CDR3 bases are TGTGCCAGCAGCCACCATCGACTGGGGGGGCAAGACACCCAGTAC. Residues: CASSHHRLGGQDTQY. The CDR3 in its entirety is CASSHHRLGGQDTQYF.

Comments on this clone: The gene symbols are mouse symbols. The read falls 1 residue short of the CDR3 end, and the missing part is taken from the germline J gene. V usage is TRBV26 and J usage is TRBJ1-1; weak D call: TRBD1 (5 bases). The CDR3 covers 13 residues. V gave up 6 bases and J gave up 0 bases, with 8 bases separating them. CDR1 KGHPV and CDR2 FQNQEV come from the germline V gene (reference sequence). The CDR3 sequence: CASSVQANTEVFF. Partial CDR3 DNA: TGTGCCAGCAGCGTACAGGCAAACACAGAAGTCTTC.

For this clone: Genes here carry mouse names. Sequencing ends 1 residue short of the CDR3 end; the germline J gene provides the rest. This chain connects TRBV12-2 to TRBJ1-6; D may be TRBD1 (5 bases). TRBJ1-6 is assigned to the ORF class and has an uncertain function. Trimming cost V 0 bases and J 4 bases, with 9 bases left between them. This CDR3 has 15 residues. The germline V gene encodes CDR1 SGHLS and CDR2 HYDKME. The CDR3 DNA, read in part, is TGTGCCAGCTCTCTCGAGCAGGGTTATAATTCGCCCCTCTAC. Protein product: CASSLEQGYNSPLY. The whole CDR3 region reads CASSLEQGYNSPLYF.

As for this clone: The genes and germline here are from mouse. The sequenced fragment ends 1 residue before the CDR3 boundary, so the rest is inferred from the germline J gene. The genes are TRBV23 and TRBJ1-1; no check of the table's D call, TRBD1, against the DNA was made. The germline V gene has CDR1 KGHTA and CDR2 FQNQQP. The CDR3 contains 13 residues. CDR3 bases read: TGCTCCAGCGGGACAGGGTCAAACACAGAAGTCTTC. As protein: CSSGTGSNTEVF. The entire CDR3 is CSSGTGSNTEVFF.

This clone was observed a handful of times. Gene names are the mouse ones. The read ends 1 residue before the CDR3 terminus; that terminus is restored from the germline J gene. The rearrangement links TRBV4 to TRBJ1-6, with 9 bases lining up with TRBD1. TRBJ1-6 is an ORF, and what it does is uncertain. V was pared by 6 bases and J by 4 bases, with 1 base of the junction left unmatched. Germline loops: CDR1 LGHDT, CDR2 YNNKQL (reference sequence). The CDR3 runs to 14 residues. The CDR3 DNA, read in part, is TGTGCCAGCAGGGGGACAGGGTATAATTCGCCCCTCTAC. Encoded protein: CASRGTGYNSPLY. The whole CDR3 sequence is CASRGTGYNSPLYF.

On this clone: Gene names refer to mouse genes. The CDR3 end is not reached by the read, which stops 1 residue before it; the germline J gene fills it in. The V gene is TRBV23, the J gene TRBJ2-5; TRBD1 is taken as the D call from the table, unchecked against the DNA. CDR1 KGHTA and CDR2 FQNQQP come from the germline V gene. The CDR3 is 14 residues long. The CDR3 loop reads CSSSQSISQDTQYF. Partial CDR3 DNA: TGCTCCAGCAGTCAATCGATCAGCCAAGACACCCAGTAC.